This TCR beta chain was captured by sequencing in a study of CD8+CD57+ T cells in acquired aplastic anemia. Overall study findings and caveats: Between patients and controls, 25 to 35 CD8+ CDR3 sequences were found in common. A significant difference in CD8+ Simpson's diversity between patients and controls was not found.

For sequencing, patients were chosen who had shown expansion of CD8+CD57+ cells by flow cytometry. Patients uniformly had severe acquired aplastic anemia. Untreated patients provided the blood samples, with no therapy given before sampling. As concerns this clonotype: Its antigen is currently unknown.

Genomic DNA templated the TCR beta VDJ and CDR3 profiling. TCRdb reanalysed the reads using MiXCR and keeps one entry per CDR3 protein. The sample holds some 98,000 distinct CDR3 sequences, 55% to 75% seen once. The CDR3 has 11 amino acids. V was clipped by 11 bases and J by 6 bases, with 13 bases between them. Germline V gives CDR1 KGHDR, CDR2 SFDVKD. The sequence derives from a human donor with aplastic anemia. The chain employs TRBV24-1 and TRBJ2-7, with TRBD2 as a possible D gene (6 bases). Sequenced material: sorted CD4+, CD8+, or CD8+CD57+ T cells (not recorded which) from PBMCs. DNA of the CDR3: TGTGCCAGCAATTCGGGGGTCGAGCAGTACTTC. Amino acid sequence: CASNSGVEQYF.